The T cell receptor (beta chain) described here comes from a study of response to subunit inactivated influenza vaccine. General study results and limits: With each seasonal influenza vaccination, the authors suggested, few new T cells are recruited.

TCRdb redid the calling of the RT-PCR reads with MiXCR, one entry per CDR3 protein. The top ten clones hold roughly 36% of a sample with approximately 160,000 distinct CDR3 sequences, around 11% of them seen once. This clonotype showed up many times. Its antigen is unknown. J gave up 2 bases and V 5 bases, and 12 bases lay outside the gene matches. The CDR3 runs to 16 residues. This chain links TRBV12-3 or TRBV12-4 with TRBJ2-7; TRBD2 aligns across 7 bases. Sample: CD8+ T cells sorted from PBMCs, taken about 23 months after vaccination. This TCR derives from a man between 50 and 69 years old who received an inactivated influenza vaccine. The CDR3 spells CASSPHGRLAAYEQYF. CDR3 in DNA: TGTGCCAGCAGTCCCCACGGAAGACTAGCTGCCTACGAGCAGTACTTC.